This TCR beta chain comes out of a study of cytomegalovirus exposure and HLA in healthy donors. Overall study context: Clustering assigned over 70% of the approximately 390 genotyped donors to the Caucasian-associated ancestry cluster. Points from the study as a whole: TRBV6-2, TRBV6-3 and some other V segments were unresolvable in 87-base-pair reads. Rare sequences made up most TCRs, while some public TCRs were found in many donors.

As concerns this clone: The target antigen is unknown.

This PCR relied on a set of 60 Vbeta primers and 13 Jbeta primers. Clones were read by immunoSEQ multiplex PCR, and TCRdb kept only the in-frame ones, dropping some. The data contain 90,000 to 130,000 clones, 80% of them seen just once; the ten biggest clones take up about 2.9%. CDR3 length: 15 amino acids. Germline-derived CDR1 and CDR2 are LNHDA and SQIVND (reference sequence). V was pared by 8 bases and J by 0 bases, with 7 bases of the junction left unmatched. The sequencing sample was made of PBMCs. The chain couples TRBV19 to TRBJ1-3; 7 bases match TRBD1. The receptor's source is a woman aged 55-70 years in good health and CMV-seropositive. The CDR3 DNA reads TGTGCCAGTGGACGCTCAGGGGGCTCTGGAAACACCATATATTTT. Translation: CASGRSGGSGNTIYF.